The sequence of this TCR beta chain was determined in a study of beta chain features in type 1 diabetes. Remarks on this clone: Its antigen is as yet unknown. This specimen includes other DNA sequences encoding the same CDR3.

Expressed TCRB transcripts were sequenced because the isolated RNA had all been reverse transcribed beforehand. Clones were read by immunoSEQ multiplex PCR, and TCRdb kept only the in-frame ones, dropping some. The sample shows about 320,000 clones, roughly 15% of them seen only once. Trimming removed 1 base at V and 3 bases at J, with 4 bases between. CDR1 SGHVS and CDR2 FQNEAQ come from the germline V gene. CDR3 length: 13 residues. Sorted populations were all over 98% pure. Findings of the study overall: Healthy donors had naive, central memory and Treg TCRB repertoires that appeared less similar than those seen among patients. Patients with Type 1 diabetes showed moderately but significantly shorter TCRB CDR3s in all four CD4+ subsets. Sequencing used cDNA, and cells with high TCR expression could therefore be over-represented.

The specimen sequenced was central memory CD4+ T cells from blood. This clonotype was obtained from a man under 40 in good health. The rearrangement links TRBV7-8 to TRBJ1-5; D unresolved. CDR3 amino acids: CASSLDLNQPQHF. DNA of the CDR3: TGTGCCAGCAGCTTAGATCTCAATCAGCCCCAGCATTTT.